One sample yielded the 32 T cell receptor beta chains listed below, sequenced in a study of cytomegalovirus exposure and HLA in healthy donors. PCR used 60 Vbeta primers and 13 Jbeta primers. Some clones are missing from TCRdb's copy, which holds only in-frame ones; the method was immunoSEQ multiplex PCR. The sample records 110,000 or so clones, roughly 76% being singletons. The sample consisted of PBMCs. All receptors come from a man younger than 45 in good health and CMV-seropositive.

The V call is TRBV5-4, the J call TRBJ1-2; no clear D gene. Germline CDR1 and CDR2: SGHNT and YYREEE (reference sequence). V gave up 9 bases and J gave up 5 bases, with 17 bases separating them. The CDR3 has 13 residues. The CDR3 region is CATFQANLYGYTF. Here the CDR3 DNA reads TGTGCCACTTTCCAGGCCAATTTATATGGCTACACCTTC.

This clone came up a few times. The CDR3 loop reads CASSPQGAISTGELFF. Written as DNA, the CDR3 is TGTGCCAGCTCACCACAGGGGGCAATTTCCACCGGGGAGCTGTTTTTT. This chain links TRBV18 with TRBJ2-2; 7 nucleotides line up with TRBD1. V shed 1 base, J shed 4 bases, and the junction held 6 bases outside the gene matches. CDR3 size: 16 residues. Looked up from germline, CDR1 is KGHSH and CDR2 is LQKENI.

The chain uses TRBV2 and TRBJ2-3; weak D call: TRBD2 (6 bases). The CDR3 is made up of 14 amino acids. Germline V CDR1 and CDR2: SNHLY, FYNNEI. V lost 4 bases to trimming and J lost 3 bases, with 11 bases between them. CDR3 loop: CASSVGRGTDTQYF. The DNA for the CDR3 is TGTGCCAGCAGTGTCGGCCGGGGGACAGATACGCAGTATTTT.

The J gene is TRBJ1-4, the V gene TRBV5-6; perhaps TRBD1 as D (5 bases). The germline gives CDR1 SGHDT, CDR2 YYEEEE. CDR3 length: 16 residues. V lost 2 bases to trimming and J lost 5 bases, with 16 bases between them. The CDR3 is CASSFVPGLVNEKLFF. Written as DNA, the CDR3 is TGTGCCAGCAGCTTCGTACCGGGACTAGTAAATGAAAAACTGTTTTTT.

The chain employs TRBV5-4 and TRBJ2-1, with TRBD2 matching 12 bases. The CDR3 is 15 residues long. Germline V CDR1 and CDR2: SGHNT, YYREEE (reference sequence). The ends lost 5 bases at V and 6 bases at J; junction bases unmatched: 6. The CDR3 sequence: CASSPGTSGFNEQFF. The CDR3 coding sequence is TGTGCCAGCAGTCCCGGGACTAGCGGGTTCAATGAGCAGTTCTTC. Full variable domain (missing parts from reference TRBV5-4 and TRBJ2-1): ETGVTQSPTHLIKTRGQQVTLRCSSQSGHNTVSWYQQALGQGPQFIFQYYREEENGRGNFPPRFSGLQFPNYSSELNVNALELDDSALYLCASSPGTSGFNEQFFGPGTRLTVL.

This clone was observed a single time. V gene TRBV28 combines with J gene TRBJ1-2; 9 bases fit TRBD1. The CDR3 extends over 13 amino acids. The germline CDR1 and CDR2 sequences are MDHEN and SYDVKM. Trimming cost V 5 bases and J 8 bases; bases outside gene matches: 6. CDR3 nucleotides: TGTGCCAGCAGTGCGGACAGGGGTCGCGGCTACACCTTC. It is translated as CASSADRGRGYTF.

The sample holds one count of this clone. The J gene is TRBJ1-4, the V gene TRBV6-1; 9 bases match TRBD1. Germline CDR1 MNHNS, CDR2 SASEGT. There are 16 residues in the CDR3. With V trimmed by 3 bases and J by 4 bases, 6 bases remained unmatched. The DNA for the CDR3 is TGTGCCAGCAGTGAGATACCGGGACAGGGTAATGAAAAACTGTTTTTT. This sequence encodes CASSEIPGQGNEKLFF.

The rearrangement uses TRBV6-1 and TRBJ2-7, with TRBD2 as a possible D gene (7 bases). V was shortened by 3 bases and J by 2 bases, with 17 bases between the two germline ends. CDR3 length: 16 amino acids. The germline V gene encodes CDR1 MNHNS and CDR2 SASEGT. CDR3 sequence: CASSEGGTRATYEQYF. Written as DNA, the CDR3 is TGTGCCAGCAGTGAGGGGGGGACACGGGCTACCTACGAGCAGTACTTC.

The rearrangement joins TRBV29-1 to TRBJ2-2; D gene unclear. The CDR3 contains 12 residues. Trimming left V 6 bases short and J 5 bases short, with 10 bases between. Germline V gene lookup returns CDR1 SQVTM and CDR2 ANQGSEA. The CDR3 loop is CSVSFRTGELFF. CDR3 nucleotide sequence: TGCAGCGTGAGCTTCAGGACCGGGGAGCTGTTTTTT.

The genes are TRBV28 and TRBJ2-7; 8 bases line up with TRBD2. Germline V gene lookup returns CDR1 MDHEN and CDR2 SYDVKM. V trimming: 2 bases; J trimming: 2 bases; junction bases outside the gene matches: 2. CDR3 length: 14 amino acids. CDR3 sequence (DNA): TGTGCCAGCAGTTTAATTAGCGGGGCCTACGAGCAGTACTTC. Amino acids: CASSLISGAYEQYF.

This clone was recorded once. V gene TRBV29-1 combines with J gene TRBJ2-7; maybe TRBD1 (6 bases). CDR3 size: 13 residues. The V gene's germline CDR1 is SQVTM and CDR2 ANQGSEA. Trimming removed 5 bases at V and 0 bases at J, with 11 bases between. CDR3 in DNA: TGCAGCGTTTACGGACAGAGCTCCTACGAGCAGTACTTC. Amino acids: CSVYGQSSYEQYF.

The chain combines TRBV2 with TRBJ1-2; D might be TRBD1 (6 bases). There are 12 residues in the CDR3. Germline values: CDR1 SNHLY, CDR2 FYNNEI. With 2 bases removed from V and 5 bases from J, the gap between germline ends came to 6 bases. The CDR3, as DNA: TGTGCCAGCAGTGAACAGGGGTATGGCTACACCTTC. It encodes CASSEQGYGYTF.

The V call is TRBV30, the J call TRBJ2-1, with D tentatively TRBD1 (6 bases). Germline CDR1 reads GTSNPN; CDR2 reads SVGIG (reference sequence). The ends were cut back, 2 bases at V and 15 bases at J, with 17 bases in the middle. The CDR3 consists of 12 residues. This chain's CDR3 is CAWSTYRTDPFF. The CDR3 DNA sequence: TGTGCCTGGAGTACGTATCGGACAGACCCGTTCTTC.

The gene calls are TRBV7-8 and TRBJ2-1; TRBD2 matches 13 bases. The CDR3 runs to 17 residues. The ends lost 2 bases at V and 6 bases at J; junction bases unmatched: 7. The germline CDR1 and CDR2 sequences are SGHVS and FQNEAQ. CDR3 sequence reads: CASSLPATSGGGNEQFF. In DNA form, the CDR3 reads TGTGCCAGCAGCTTACCGGCTACTAGCGGGGGGGGCAATGAGCAGTTCTTC.

The rearrangement joins TRBV5-1 to TRBJ2-1; 7 positions match TRBD1. J gave up 5 bases and V 4 bases, and 6 bases lay outside the gene matches. Germline V CDR1 and CDR2: SGHRS, YFSETQ. The CDR3 has 14 amino acids. Written as DNA, the CDR3 is TGCGCCAGCAGCGGAATCGGGACAGACAATGAGCAGTTCTTC. Amino acid sequence: CASSGIGTDNEQFF.

The chain recombines TRBV11-2 with TRBJ2-1; D call uncertain. Trimming pared 5 bases from V and 8 bases from J, leaving 10 bases between. The CDR3 spans 12 residues. The V gene's germline CDR1 is SGHAT and CDR2 FQNNGV. For the CDR3, the DNA is TGTGCCAGCAGCCCGTACTTGGATGAGCAGTTCTTC. It translates to CASSPYLDEQFF.

The chain employs TRBV5-1 and TRBJ1-1, with D unclear. Germline loops: CDR1 SGHRS, CDR2 YFSETQ. The CDR3 contains 13 residues. V was pared by 7 bases and J by 1 base, with 11 bases between. The CDR3 region has the DNA TGCGCCAGCTTTCTAATCCCGAACACTGAAGCTTTCTTT. This encodes CASFLIPNTEAFF.

This chain uses TRBV19 with TRBJ2-1; D perhaps matches TRBD1 (6 bases). The CDR3 has 14 residues. CDR1 is LNHDA, CDR2 SQIVND, per germline (reference sequence). V was pared by 5 bases and J by 5 bases, with 13 bases between. For the CDR3, the DNA is TGTGCCAGTAGTGCCGAACAGGGACACAATGAGCAGTTCTTC. It yields the protein CASSAEQGHNEQFF.

This chain uses TRBV6-5 with TRBJ2-5; D is perhaps TRBD2 (5 bases). V lost 2 bases and J lost 11, with 9 bases in between. This CDR3 is built from 11 residues. In germline, CDR1 is MNHEY, CDR2 SVGAGI. The CDR3 nucleotides are TGTGCCAGCAGTTACGACGGGGAGCAGTACTTC. Its protein is CASSYDGEQYF.

The gene calls are TRBV14 and TRBJ2-7; TRBD2 matches at 9 bases. V shed 0 bases and J 0 bases; nucleotides not matched to a gene: 6. This CDR3 is 17 amino acids long. Germline loops: CDR1 SGHDN, CDR2 FVKESK. The CDR3 DNA follows: TGTGCCAGCAGCCAAGAGCGACTAGCGGTTCTCTCCTACGAGCAGTACTTC. Its protein product is CASSQERLAVLSYEQYF.

This clone has just one count. The chain has TRBV10-1 and TRBJ1-2; TRBD1 matches 8 bases. Losses at the gene ends were 5 bases for V and 8 bases for J; bases not matched to a gene: 7. Germline V gene lookup returns CDR1 WNHNN and CDR2 SYGVQD (reference sequence). The CDR3 is 13 amino acids. The CDR3 here is CASSPDRVGGYTF. The CDR3 DNA follows: TGCGCCAGCAGTCCGGACAGGGTCGGAGGCTACACCTTC.

The chain employs TRBV10-1 and TRBJ1-6; 9 bases fit TRBD1. The CDR3 is 15 residues long. J lost 7 bases, V lost 6 bases, and 7 bases had no gene match. The germline V gene encodes CDR1 WNHNN and CDR2 SYGVQD (reference sequence). The CDR3 DNA reads as TGCGCCAGCAGCCCTAGACAGGGGGGAAATTCACCCCTCCACTTT. The encoded protein is CASSPRQGGNSPLHF.

This chain connects TRBV2 to TRBJ2-2; D gene uncertain. This CDR3 has 12 residues. The V end lost 2 bases, the J end lost 7 bases, and 5 bases lay between the germline ends. Per germline, CDR1 SNHLY and CDR2 FYNNEI. CDR3 region: CASSELIGELFF. The CDR3, as DNA: TGTGCCAGCAGTGAACTAATCGGGGAGCTGTTTTTT.

The chain couples TRBV9 to TRBJ1-5, with D possibly being TRBD1 (6 bases). CDR1 and CDR2 from the germline V gene are SGDLS and YYNGEE. CDR3 length: 15 residues. V dropped 2 bases and J dropped 0 bases, with 9 bases sitting between them. CDR3 protein: CASSVGTNSNQPQHF. The CDR3, as DNA: TGTGCCAGCAGCGTCGGGACAAATAGCAATCAGCCCCAGCATTTT. Supplemented by reference TRBV9 and TRBJ1-5, the full variable domain reads DSGVTQTPKHLITATGQRVTLRCSPRSGDLSVYWYQQSLDQGLQFLIQYYNGEERAKGNILERFSAQQFPDLHSELNLSSLELGDSALYFCASSVGTNSNQPQHFGDGTRLSIL.

The sample holds a few counts of this clone. This chain uses TRBV5-1 with TRBJ2-5; possible D gene TRBD2, 6 bases. Looked up from germline, CDR1 is SGHRS and CDR2 is YFSETQ. Trimming removed 4 bases from V and 5 bases from J, with 18 bases in between. This CDR3 contains 15 residues. CDR3 in amino acids: CASSLYPGLVETQYF. In DNA, the CDR3 is TGCGCCAGCAGCCTATATCCGGGACTCGTGGAGACCCAGTACTTC.

The gene calls are TRBV2 and TRBJ1-1, with 9 bases matching TRBD1. The CDR3 is 14 residues long. Germline CDR1 SNHLY, CDR2 FYNNEI. The ends lost 6 bases at V and 8 bases at J; junction bases unmatched: 10. The CDR3, as DNA: TGTGCCAGCAGGGGGCCGGGACAGGGTCCCGAAGCTTTCTTT. Protein: CASRGPGQGPEAFF.

The chain recombines TRBV4-1 with TRBJ1-3; TRBD1 agrees at 7 bases. After removal of 2 bases from V and 3 bases from J, the junction contained 13 bases not matched to a gene. From germline, CDR1 is MGHRA and CDR2 YSYEKL. This CDR3 is built from 18 residues. The CDR3 here is CASSQTLGGGGYGNTIYF. In nucleotides, the CDR3 is TGCGCCAGCAGCCAAACCTTAGGTGGAGGGGGCTATGGAAACACCATATATTTT.

This clone was observed at least ten times. The rearrangement joins TRBV19 to TRBJ2-6; TRBD1 agrees at 9 bases. The J segment lost 2 bases and the V segment lost 5 bases, leaving 10 bases of the junction unmatched. The CDR3 sequence is 18 residues long. Per germline, CDR1 LNHDA and CDR2 SQIVND (reference sequence). CDR3 DNA sequence: TGTGCCAGTAGTCTCGGCGGACAGGGGTTCACTGGGGCCAACGTCCTGACTTTC. This gives the protein CASSLGGQGFTGANVLTF.

This clone was picked up a small number of times. V gene TRBV2 combines with J gene TRBJ2-1; 7 nucleotides line up with TRBD2. The CDR3 is 13 residues long. The junction had 4 bases not matched to a gene; V was cut back by 4 bases and J by 7 bases. Germline V CDR1 and CDR2: SNHLY, FYNNEI. CDR3 bases: TGTGCCAGCAGTGGTACTAGCGAAAATGAGCAGTTCTTC. As protein: CASSGTSENEQFF.

V and J are TRBV9 and TRBJ1-2, with 12 bases identical to TRBD1. The CDR3 runs to 15 residues. V was pared by 4 bases and J by 2 bases, with 3 bases of the junction left unmatched. Germline CDR1 and CDR2: SGDLS and YYNGEE. CDR3 amino acids: CASSSGTGGNYGYTF. The CDR3 bases are TGTGCCAGCAGCTCCGGGACAGGGGGCAACTATGGCTACACCTTC.

The rearrangement uses TRBV6-5 and TRBJ1-6; D is unclear. Trimming removed 7 bases at V and 10 bases at J, with 14 bases between. Per the germline V gene, CDR1 is MNHEY and CDR2 is SVGAGI. The CDR3 totals 13 residues. The CDR3 is CASTTGVLSPLHF. DNA for the CDR3: TGTGCCAGCACAACCGGGGTCCTCTCACCCCTCCACTTT.

This chain uses TRBV7-9 with TRBJ1-1; no clear D gene. V was trimmed by 1 base and J by 6 bases, leaving 6 bases between them. The CDR3 is 12 residues long. From germline, CDR1 is SEHNR and CDR2 FQNEAQ (reference sequence). The CDR3 sequence is CASSLDGPEAFF. The CDR3 nucleotides read TGTGCCAGCAGCTTAGATGGGCCTGAAGCTTTCTTT.